The entry below gives a single T cell receptor (beta chain) sequence along with its context. The antigen is not known. Treatment described: approximately 9-day PBMC culture with coronavirus spike peptide pools or control peptides (ViraFEST assay). Using peptide pools, antigen-specific T cells were expanded in ViraFEST before TCRs were sequenced. Germline-derived CDR1 and CDR2 are DFQATT and SNEGSKA (reference sequence). With 3 bases removed from V and 3 bases from J, the gap between germline ends came to 8 bases. The CDR3 totals 12 residues. The Oncomine TCR Beta short-read assay was applied to DNA of cultured CD4+ T cells. After culture, CD4+ T cells served as the source for genomic DNA extraction. MiXCR, applied by TCRdb to the PCR reads, yields one record per CDR3 protein. The sample lists roughly 10,000 distinct CDR3 sequences; 54% were seen once. These data come from a study of vaccination and CD4 T cells after COVID-19.

The sample consisted of CD4+ T cells from blood, cultured in vitro. The chain employs TRBV20-1 and TRBJ1-1; D is undetermined. The source of this sequence is a human donor who had recovered from COVID-19. CDR3 sequence reads: CSARLRDTEAFF. CDR3 sequence (DNA): TGCAGTGCTAGGCTTCGTGACACTGAAGCTTTCTTT.